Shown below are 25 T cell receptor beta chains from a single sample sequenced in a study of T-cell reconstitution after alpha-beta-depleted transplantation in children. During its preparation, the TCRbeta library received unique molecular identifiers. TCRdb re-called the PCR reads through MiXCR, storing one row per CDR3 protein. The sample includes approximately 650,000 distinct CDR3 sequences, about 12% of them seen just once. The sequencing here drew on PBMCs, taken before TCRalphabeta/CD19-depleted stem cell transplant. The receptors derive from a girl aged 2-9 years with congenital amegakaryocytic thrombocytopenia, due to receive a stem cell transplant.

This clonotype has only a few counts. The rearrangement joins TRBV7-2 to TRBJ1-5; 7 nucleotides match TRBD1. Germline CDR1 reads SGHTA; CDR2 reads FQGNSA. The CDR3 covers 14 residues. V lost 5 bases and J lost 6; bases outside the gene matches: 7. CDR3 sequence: CASSPGQAGQPQHF. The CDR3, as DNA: TGTGCCAGCAGCCCTGGACAGGCAGGTCAGCCCCAGCATTTT.

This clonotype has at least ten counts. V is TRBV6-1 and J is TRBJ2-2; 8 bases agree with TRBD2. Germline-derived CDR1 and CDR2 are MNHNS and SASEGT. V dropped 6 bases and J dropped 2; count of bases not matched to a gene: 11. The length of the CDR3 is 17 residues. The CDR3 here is CASSLRGGLTNTGELFF. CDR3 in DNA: TGTGCCAGCAGCCTCCGGGGGGGGCTAACCAACACCGGGGAGCTGTTTTTT.

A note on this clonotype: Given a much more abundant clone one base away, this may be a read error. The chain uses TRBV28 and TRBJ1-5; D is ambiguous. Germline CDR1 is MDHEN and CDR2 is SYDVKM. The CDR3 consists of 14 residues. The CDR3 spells CASSPRPHNQPLHF. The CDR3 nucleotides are TGTGCCAGCAGCCCCCGCCCTCACAATCAGCCCCTGCATTTT.

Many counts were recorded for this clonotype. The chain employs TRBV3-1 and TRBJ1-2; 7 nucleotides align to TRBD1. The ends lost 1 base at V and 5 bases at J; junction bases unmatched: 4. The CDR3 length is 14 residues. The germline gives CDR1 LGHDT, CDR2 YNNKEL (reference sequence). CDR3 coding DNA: TGTGCCAGCAGCCAAGGTCTACAGGGGTATGGCTACACCTTC. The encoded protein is CASSQGLQGYGYTF.

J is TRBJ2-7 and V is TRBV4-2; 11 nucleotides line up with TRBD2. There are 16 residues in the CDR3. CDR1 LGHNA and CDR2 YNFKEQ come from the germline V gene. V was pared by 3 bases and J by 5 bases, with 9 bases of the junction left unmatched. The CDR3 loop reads CASSHNPTSGAHEQYF. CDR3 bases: TGTGCCAGCAGCCACAACCCGACTAGCGGGGCTCACGAGCAGTACTTC.

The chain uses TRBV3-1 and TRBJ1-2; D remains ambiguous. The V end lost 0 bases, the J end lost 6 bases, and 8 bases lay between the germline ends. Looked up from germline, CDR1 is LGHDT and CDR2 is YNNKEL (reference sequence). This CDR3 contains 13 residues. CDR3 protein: CASSQDMTNGYTF. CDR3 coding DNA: TGTGCCAGCAGCCAAGATATGACCAATGGCTACACCTTC.

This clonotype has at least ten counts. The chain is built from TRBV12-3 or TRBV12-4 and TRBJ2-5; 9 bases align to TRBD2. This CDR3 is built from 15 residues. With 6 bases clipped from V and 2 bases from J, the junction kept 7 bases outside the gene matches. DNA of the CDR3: TGTGCCAGCAGAGAAGGTCTAGCGGGACAAGAGACCCAGTACTTC. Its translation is CASREGLAGQETQYF.

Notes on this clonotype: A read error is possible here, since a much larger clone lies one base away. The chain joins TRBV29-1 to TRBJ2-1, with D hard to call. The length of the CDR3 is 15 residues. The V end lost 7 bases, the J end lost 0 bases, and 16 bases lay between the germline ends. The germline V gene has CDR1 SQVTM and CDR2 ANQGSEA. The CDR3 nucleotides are TGCAGCGCCGTCGGCGGCCTAAGCTCCTACAATGAGCAGTTCTTC. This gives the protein CSAVGGLSSYNEQFF.

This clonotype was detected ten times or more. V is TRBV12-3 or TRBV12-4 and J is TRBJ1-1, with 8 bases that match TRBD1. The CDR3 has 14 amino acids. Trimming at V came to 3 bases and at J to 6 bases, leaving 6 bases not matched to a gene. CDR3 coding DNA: TGTGCCAGCAGTTTCCAGGGGGCTACCTCTGAAGCTTTCTTT. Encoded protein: CASSFQGATSEAFF.

The CDR3 bases are TGTGCCAGCAGCCGGGACCCGGGCGGTTCTGGTGAGCAGTTCTTC. Translating gives CASSRDPGGSGEQFF. The chain is built from TRBV7-9 and TRBJ2-1, with D perhaps assigned TRBD1 or TRBD2 (5 bases each). The ends were cut back, 5 bases at V and 9 bases at J, with 20 bases in the middle. There are 15 residues in the CDR3. Looked up from germline, CDR1 is SEHNR and CDR2 is FQNEAQ (reference sequence).

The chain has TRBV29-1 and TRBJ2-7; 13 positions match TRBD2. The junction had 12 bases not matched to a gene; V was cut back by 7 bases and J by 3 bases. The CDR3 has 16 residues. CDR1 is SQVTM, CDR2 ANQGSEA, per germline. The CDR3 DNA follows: TGCAGCGCCCTGACTAGCGGGAGGTCAATCATCTACGAGCAGTACTTC. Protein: CSALTSGRSIIYEQYF.

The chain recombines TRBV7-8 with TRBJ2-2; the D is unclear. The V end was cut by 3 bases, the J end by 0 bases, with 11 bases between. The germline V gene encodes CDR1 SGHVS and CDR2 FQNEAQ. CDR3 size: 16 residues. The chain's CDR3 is CASSFNRPANTGELFF. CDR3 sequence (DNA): TGTGCCAGCAGCTTTAATAGACCCGCGAACACCGGGGAGCTGTTTTTT.

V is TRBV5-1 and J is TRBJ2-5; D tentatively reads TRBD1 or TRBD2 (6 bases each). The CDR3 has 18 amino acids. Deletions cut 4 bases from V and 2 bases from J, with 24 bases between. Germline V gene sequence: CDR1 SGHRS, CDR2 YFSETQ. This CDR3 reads CASSGGTPYGPPQETQYF. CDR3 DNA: TGCGCCAGCAGCGGAGGGACACCATATGGACCCCCACAAGAGACCCAGTACTTC. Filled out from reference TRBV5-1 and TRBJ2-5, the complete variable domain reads KAGVTQTPRYLIKTRGQQVTLSCSPISGHRSVSWYQQTPGQGLQFLFEYFSETQRNKGNFPGRFSGRQFSNSRSEMNVSTLELGDSALYLCASSGGTPYGPPQETQYFGPGTRLLVL.

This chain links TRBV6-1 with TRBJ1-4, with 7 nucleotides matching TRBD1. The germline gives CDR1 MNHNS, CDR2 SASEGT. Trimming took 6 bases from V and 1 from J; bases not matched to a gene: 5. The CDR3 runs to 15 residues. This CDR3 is CASRAYRGTNEKLFF. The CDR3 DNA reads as TGTGCCAGCAGAGCTTACAGGGGAACTAATGAAAAACTGTTTTTT.

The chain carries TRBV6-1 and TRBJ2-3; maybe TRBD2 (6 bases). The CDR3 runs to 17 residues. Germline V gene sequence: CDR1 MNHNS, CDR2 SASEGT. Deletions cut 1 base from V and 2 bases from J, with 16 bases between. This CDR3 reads CASSEDSRSGLTDTQYF. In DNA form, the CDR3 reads TGTGCCAGCAGTGAAGACTCTAGGAGCGGGCTCACAGATACGCAGTATTTT.

The CDR3 sequence: CASSWPSGGLDGSQYF. CDR3 DNA sequence: TGCGCCAGCAGCTGGCCTAGCGGAGGGCTAGATGGATCGCAGTATTTT. The chain carries TRBV5-1 and TRBJ2-3, with 7 bases aligning to TRBD2. CDR1 SGHRS and CDR2 YFSETQ come from the germline V gene. The V gene end was trimmed by 3 bases and the J gene end by 10 bases; junction bases not matched to a gene: 17. This CDR3 has 16 amino acids.

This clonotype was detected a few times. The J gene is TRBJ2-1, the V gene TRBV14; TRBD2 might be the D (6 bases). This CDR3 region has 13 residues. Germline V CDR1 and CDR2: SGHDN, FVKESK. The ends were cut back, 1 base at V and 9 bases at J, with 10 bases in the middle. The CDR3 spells CASSQGEAGEQFF. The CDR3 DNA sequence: TGTGCCAGCAGCCAAGGGGAGGCGGGTGAGCAGTTCTTC.

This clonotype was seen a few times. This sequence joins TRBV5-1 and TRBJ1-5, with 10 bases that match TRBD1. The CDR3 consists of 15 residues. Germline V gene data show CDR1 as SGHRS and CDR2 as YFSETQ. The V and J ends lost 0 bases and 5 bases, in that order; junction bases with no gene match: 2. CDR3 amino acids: CASSLGDRGDQPQHF. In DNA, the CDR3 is TGCGCCAGCAGCTTGGGGGACAGGGGCGATCAGCCCCAGCATTTT. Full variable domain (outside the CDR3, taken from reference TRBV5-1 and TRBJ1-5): KAGVTQTPRYLIKTRGQQVTLSCSPISGHRSVSWYQQTPGQGLQFLFEYFSETQRNKGNFPGRFSGRQFSNSRSEMNVSTLELGDSALYLCASSLGDRGDQPQHFGDGTRLSIL.

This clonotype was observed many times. CDR3 sequence: CSARQEVDQPQHF. The CDR3 bases are TGCAGTGCTAGACAGGAGGTTGATCAGCCCCAGCATTTT. The chain combines TRBV20-1 with TRBJ1-5; the D is unclear. Between the trimmed V and J ends, which lost 2 bases and 5 bases, there was a span of 10 bases. Germline V gives CDR1 DFQATT, CDR2 SNEGSKA (reference sequence). This CDR3 has 13 amino acids.

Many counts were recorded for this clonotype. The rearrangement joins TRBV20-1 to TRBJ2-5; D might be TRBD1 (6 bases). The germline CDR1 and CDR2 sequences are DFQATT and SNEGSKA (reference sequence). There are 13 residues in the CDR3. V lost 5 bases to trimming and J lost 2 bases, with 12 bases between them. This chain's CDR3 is CSAPKTGQETQYF. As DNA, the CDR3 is TGCAGTGCTCCAAAGACAGGTCAAGAGACCCAGTACTTC.

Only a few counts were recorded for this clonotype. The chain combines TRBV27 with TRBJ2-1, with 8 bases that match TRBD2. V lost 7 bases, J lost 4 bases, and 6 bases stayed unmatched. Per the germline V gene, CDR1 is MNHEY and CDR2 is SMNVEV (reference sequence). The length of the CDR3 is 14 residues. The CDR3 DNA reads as TGTGCCAGCATAGGACTAGCCAGGTACAATGAGCAGTTCTTC. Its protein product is CASIGLARYNEQFF.

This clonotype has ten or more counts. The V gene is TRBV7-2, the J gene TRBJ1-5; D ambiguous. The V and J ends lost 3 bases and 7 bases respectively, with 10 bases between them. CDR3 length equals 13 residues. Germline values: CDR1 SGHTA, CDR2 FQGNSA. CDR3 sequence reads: CASSFKGGQPQHF. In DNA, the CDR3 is TGTGCCAGCAGCTTTAAGGGAGGGCAGCCCCAGCATTTT.

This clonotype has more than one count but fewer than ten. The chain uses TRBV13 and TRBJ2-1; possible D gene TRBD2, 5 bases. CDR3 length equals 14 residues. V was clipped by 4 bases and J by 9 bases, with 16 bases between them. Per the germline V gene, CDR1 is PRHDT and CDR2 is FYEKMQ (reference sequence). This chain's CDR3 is CASSSGPRGPEQFF. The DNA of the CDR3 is TGTGCCAGCAGCTCCGGGCCTCGGGGTCCTGAGCAGTTCTTC.

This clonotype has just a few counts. DNA of the CDR3: TGCAGCGTCGACGGGGACAGGACCCTTATTACAGATACGCAGTATTTT. Its protein product is CSVDGDRTLITDTQYF. The chain couples TRBV29-1 to TRBJ2-3; 8 bases fit TRBD1. CDR1 is SQVTM, CDR2 ANQGSEA, per germline. The CDR3 loop spans 16 amino acids. V dropped 6 bases and J dropped 3; count of bases not matched to a gene: 14.

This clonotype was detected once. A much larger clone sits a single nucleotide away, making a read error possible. CDR3 amino acids: CASSEKTYEQYF. In DNA form, the CDR3 reads TGTGCCAGCAGTGAAAAAACCTACGAGCAGTACTTC. The chain links TRBV25-1 to TRBJ2-7; D unresolved. Germline V gene data show CDR1 as MGHDK and CDR2 as SYGVNS. V gave up 2 bases and J gave up 2 bases, with 4 bases separating them. This CDR3 contains 12 residues.